These 24 T cell receptor beta chains came from one sample sequenced in a study of T cell repertoires in cytomegalovirus infection. TCRdb used MiXCR to reprocess the reads, holding one entry per CDR3 protein. The data show about 530,000 distinct CDR3 sequences, more than 20% seen once. The material sequenced was PBMCs. These TCRs come from a human donor in good health (CMV status not recorded). Some clones in this sample may be carry-over from other donors' samples.

The genes are TRBV11-3 and TRBJ1-2; D gene ambiguous. The CDR3 sequence is 15 residues long. The germline V and J ends were trimmed by 5 bases and 5 bases, with 18 bases remaining between them. Germline V CDR1 and CDR2: SGHNT, YENEEA. CDR3 residues: CASSPGLAQTYGYTF. The CDR3 DNA is TGTGCCAGCAGCCCAGGTCTGGCCCAGACTTATGGCTACACCTTC.

The rearrangement uses TRBV28 and TRBJ1-2; TRBD1 might be the D (6 bases). CDR3 size: 16 residues. V dropped 5 bases and J dropped 4 bases, with 20 bases sitting between them. Germline assignment: CDR1 MDHEN and CDR2 SYDVKM. The CDR3 coding sequence is TGTGCCAGCAGTAAAGGGGGGACATTAGGGTTCTATGGCTACACCTTC. It yields the protein CASSKGGTLGFYGYTF.

The genes are TRBV7-6 and TRBJ2-1, with 12 positions matching TRBD2. Germline V gives CDR1 SGHVS, CDR2 FNYEAQ. J gave up 3 bases and V 1 base, and 1 base lay outside the gene matches. The CDR3 spans 16 residues. CDR3: CASSLGTSGIYNEQFF. CDR3 nucleotide sequence: TGTGCCAGCAGCTTAGGGACTAGCGGGATCTACAATGAGCAGTTCTTC.

This clonotype was counted many times. The chain carries TRBV20-1 and TRBJ2-3; D gene unclear. The V and J ends lost 3 bases and 6 bases respectively, with 16 bases between them. The CDR3 contains 14 residues. Germline CDR1 and CDR2: DFQATT and SNEGSKA (reference sequence). The CDR3 coding sequence is TGCAGTGCTAGTAAGGCTGGATTCCCCGATACGCAGTATTTT. Translation gives CSASKAGFPDTQYF.

This sequence joins TRBV9 and TRBJ2-2; 8 bases map to TRBD1. This CDR3 has 19 residues. V lost 0 bases to trimming and J lost 5 bases; unmatched junction nucleotides: 15. The germline gives CDR1 SGDLS, CDR2 YYNGEE. CDR3 loop: CASSVAMGGTGGLTGELFF. CDR3 nucleotides: TGTGCCAGCAGCGTAGCTATGGGGGGTACAGGGGGTCTGACCGGGGAGCTGTTTTTT.

This clonotype was recorded a few times. The chain carries TRBV7-9 and TRBJ2-7; tentative D call: TRBD1 (7 bases). The germline V gene encodes CDR1 SEHNR and CDR2 FQNEAQ (reference sequence). The CDR3 runs to 16 residues. Trimming shortened V by 0 bases and J by 3 bases, and 15 bases separated the two germline ends. The CDR3 loop is CASSLAGGTVDYEQYF. The CDR3 nucleotides read TGTGCCAGCAGCTTAGCCGGCGGGACAGTAGACTACGAGCAGTACTTC.

This chain connects TRBV2 to TRBJ2-3; tentative D call: TRBD2 (6 bases). This CDR3 has 14 amino acids. Germline V gene sequence: CDR1 SNHLY, CDR2 FYNNEI. V dropped 2 bases and J dropped 4 bases, with 10 bases sitting between them. The CDR3 here is CASSEMEGADTQYF. CDR3 DNA: TGTGCCAGCAGTGAAATGGAGGGTGCAGATACGCAGTATTTT.

The chain has TRBV28 and TRBJ2-1, with a possible D match to TRBD2 (6 bases). From germline, CDR1 is MDHEN and CDR2 SYDVKM. The CDR3 covers 16 residues. The V end was cut by 2 bases, the J end by 3 bases, with 14 bases between. As DNA, the CDR3 is TGTGCCAGCAGTTTAAGGCGGGATGTATACTACAATGAGCAGTTCTTC. It yields the protein CASSLRRDVYYNEQFF.

This clonotype was seen a handful of times. This chain links TRBV14 with TRBJ2-3; possibly TRBD2 for D (5 bases). CDR1 and CDR2 from the germline V gene are SGHDN and FVKESK. Between the trimmed V and J ends, which lost 0 bases and 0 bases, there was a span of 10 bases. This CDR3 spans 16 amino acids. This CDR3 is CASSQEDSSSTDTQYF. CDR3 bases: TGTGCCAGCAGCCAAGAGGACTCCTCTAGCACAGATACGCAGTATTTT.

This clonotype was seen repeatedly, ten times or more. The chain combines TRBV7-8 with TRBJ2-7, with 11 bases that match TRBD1. CDR1 is SGHVS, CDR2 FQNEAQ, per germline. The J segment lost 5 bases and the V segment lost 6 bases, leaving 9 bases of the junction unmatched. This CDR3 is built from 15 residues. The CDR3 DNA follows: TGTGCCAGCAGGGGCGCCGGGACAGGGGGTCACGAGCAGTACTTC. This gives the protein CASRGAGTGGHEQYF.

This clonotype was found many times. The gene calls are TRBV7-9 and TRBJ2-3; D may match TRBD1 or TRBD2 (7 bases each). Germline CDR1 is SEHNR and CDR2 is FQNEAQ (reference sequence). The CDR3 extends over 13 amino acids. V gave up 6 bases and J gave up 4 bases, with 11 bases separating them. CDR3 coding DNA: TGTGCCAGCAGGCAGGGGGGGCCAGATACGCAGTATTTT. Amino acid sequence: CASRQGGPDTQYF.

This rearrangement joins TRBV28 to TRBJ1-1; D gene uncertain. Germline CDR1 is MDHEN and CDR2 is SYDVKM. V was shortened by 6 bases and J by 1 base, with 9 bases between the two germline ends. The CDR3 contains 13 residues. CDR3: CASRTWGNTEAFF. CDR3 sequence (DNA): TGTGCCAGCAGGACATGGGGGAACACTGAAGCTTTCTTT.

V usage is TRBV7-8 and J usage is TRBJ1-5; D call uncertain. The CDR3 covers 12 residues. Trimming cost V 5 bases and J 4 bases, with 6 bases left between them. Germline CDR1 reads SGHVS; CDR2 reads FQNEAQ. CDR3 DNA: TGTGCCAGCAGCACCCTAAATCAGCCCCAGCATTTT. It translates to CASSTLNQPQHF. Drawing the rest from reference TRBV7-8 and TRBJ1-5, the complete variable domain is GAGVSQSPRYKVAKRGQDVALRCDPISGHVSLFWYQQALGQGPEFLTYFQNEAQLDKSGLPSDRFFAERPEGSVSTLKIQRTQQEDSAVYLCASSTLNQPQHFGDGTRLSIL.

The J gene is TRBJ2-6, the V gene TRBV2; 9 bases fit TRBD1. Trimming at V came to 10 bases and at J to 4 bases, leaving 11 bases not matched to a gene. Germline-derived CDR1 and CDR2 are SNHLY and FYNNEI. This CDR3 has 16 amino acids. CDR3 loop: CATRKQGAGGANVLTF. In DNA form, the CDR3 reads TGTGCCACCCGAAAACAGGGGGCGGGGGGGGCCAACGTCCTGACTTTC.

This clonotype came up a few times. The chain carries TRBV10-3 and TRBJ2-2, with 10 bases fitting TRBD1. V dropped 6 bases and J dropped 7; count of bases not matched to a gene: 8. The CDR3 loop spans 15 amino acids. Germline-derived CDR1 and CDR2 are ENHRY and SYGVKD. The CDR3: CAIRDDRGPGGELFF. DNA for the CDR3: TGTGCCATCAGAGACGACAGGGGGCCTGGCGGGGAGCTGTTTTTT.

This chain joins TRBV4-2 and TRBJ2-1; perhaps TRBD2 as D (5 bases). Germline CDR1 LGHNA, CDR2 YNFKEQ. This CDR3 contains 12 residues. The V end lost 2 bases, the J end lost 8 bases, and 7 bases lay between the germline ends. The CDR3 region is CASSQRADEQFF. Written as DNA, the CDR3 is TGTGCCAGCAGCCAACGAGCGGATGAGCAGTTCTTC.

This clonotype was observed a few times. The V call is TRBV9, the J call TRBJ2-1; tentatively, D is TRBD1 (5 bases). V was pared by 1 base and J by 9 bases, with 11 bases between. Germline assignment: CDR1 SGDLS and CDR2 YYNGEE. The CDR3 has 13 residues. The CDR3 reads CASSVIRDGEQFF. The CDR3 DNA reads TGTGCCAGCAGCGTAATCAGGGATGGTGAGCAGTTCTTC. Full variable domain (rest looked up from reference TRBV9 and TRBJ2-1): DSGVTQTPKHLITATGQRVTLRCSPRSGDLSVYWYQQSLDQGLQFLIQYYNGEERAKGNILERFSAQQFPDLHSELNLSSLELGDSALYFCASSVIRDGEQFFGPGTRLTVL.

The genes are TRBV19 and TRBJ2-7; 8 bases match TRBD2. CDR3 length equals 14 residues. Germline V gives CDR1 LNHDA, CDR2 SQIVND (reference sequence). With 8 bases clipped from V and 2 bases from J, the junction kept 8 bases outside the gene matches. CDR3 loop: CASGPGTSAYEQYF. DNA for the CDR3: TGTGCCAGTGGCCCCGGGACTAGTGCCTACGAGCAGTACTTC.

This clonotype turned up a few times. The V and J genes are TRBV5-4 and TRBJ2-2; 8 nucleotides align to TRBD2. This CDR3 has 18 residues. From germline, CDR1 is SGHNT and CDR2 YYREEE (reference sequence). Trimming at V came to 0 bases and at J to 4 bases, leaving 11 bases not matched to a gene. CDR3 coding DNA: TGTGCCAGCAGCTTGGGATCCAGCGGGAGAGGAATCACCGGGGAGCTGTTTTTT. Translating it yields CASSLGSSGRGITGELFF.

The chain uses TRBV7-2 and TRBJ1-2; no reliable D call. The CDR3 is 14 amino acids. V gave up 0 bases and J gave up 6 bases, with 11 bases separating them. Germline V CDR1 and CDR2: SGHTA, FQGNSA. The CDR3 spells CASSLARNNHGYTF. In DNA, the CDR3 is TGTGCCAGCAGCTTAGCGAGGAACAATCATGGCTACACCTTC. Complete variable domain (other parts from reference TRBV7-2 and TRBJ1-2): GAGVSQSPSNKVTEKGKDVELRCDPISGHTALYWYRQSLGQGLEFLIYFQGNSAPDKSGLPSDRFSAERTGGSVSTLTIQRTQQEDSAVYLCASSLARNNHGYTFGSGTRLTVV.

This chain connects TRBV28 to TRBJ2-4; TRBD1 agrees at 9 bases. The CDR3 sequence is 17 residues long. The junction had 7 bases not matched to a gene; V was cut back by 1 base and J by 3 bases. The germline V gene has CDR1 MDHEN and CDR2 SYDVKM. CDR3 nucleotide sequence: TGTGCCAGCAGTTTATTAACAGGGGGCATTGACAAAAACATTCAGTACTTC. Encoded protein: CASSLLTGGIDKNIQYF.

The J gene is TRBJ2-5, the V gene TRBV2; 9 positions agree with TRBD2. J lost 3 bases, V lost 7 bases, and 12 bases had no gene match. The CDR3 has 16 residues. CDR1 and CDR2 from the germline V gene are SNHLY and FYNNEI. CDR3 nucleotide sequence: TGTGCCAGCAAGCGGTCGGCTAGCGGGATCGAAGAGACCCAGTACTTC. This translates into CASKRSASGIEETQYF.

This clonotype was recorded at least ten times. The chain employs TRBV7-2 and TRBJ1-6, with D possibly TRBD1 on 6 matching bases. The ends were cut back, 10 bases at V and 3 bases at J, with 10 bases in the middle. The germline V gene has CDR1 SGHTA and CDR2 FQGNSA. There are 13 residues in the CDR3. The CDR3 nucleotides are TGTGCCACCGGACAGAGCTATAATTCACCCCTCCACTTT. It codes for CATGQSYNSPLHF.

J is TRBJ1-2 and V is TRBV29-1; 9 positions match TRBD1. V shed 7 bases, J shed 6 bases, and the junction held 15 bases outside the gene matches. Per germline, CDR1 SQVTM and CDR2 ANQGSEA. The CDR3 extends over 15 amino acids. The CDR3 loop is CSAHPGQGVSHGYTF. CDR3 coding DNA: TGCAGCGCTCACCCGGGACAGGGAGTCTCGCATGGCTACACCTTC.